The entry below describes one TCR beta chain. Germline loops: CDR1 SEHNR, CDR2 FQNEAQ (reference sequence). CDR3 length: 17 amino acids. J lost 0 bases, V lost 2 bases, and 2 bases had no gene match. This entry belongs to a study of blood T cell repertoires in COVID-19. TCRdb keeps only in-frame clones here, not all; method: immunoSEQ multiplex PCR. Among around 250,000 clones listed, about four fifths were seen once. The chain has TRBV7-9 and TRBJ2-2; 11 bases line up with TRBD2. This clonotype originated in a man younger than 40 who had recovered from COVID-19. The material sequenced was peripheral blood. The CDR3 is CASSLTSGGPNTGELFF. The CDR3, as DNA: TGTGCCAGCAGCTTAACTAGCGGGGGACCGAACACCGGGGAGCTGTTTTTT.